These T cell receptor beta chains were read from a single sample in a study of blood T cell repertoires in COVID-19. Repertoires were generated with immunoSEQ multiplex PCR, while TCRdb's copy carries only in-frame clones and drops some. This sample carries 350,000 to 400,000 clones, around nine tenths of them seen once, and the ten largest clones take 1.7%. Material for sequencing was PBMCs or T cells enriched from blood (not recorded which). These receptors all stem from a woman younger than 45 who had recovered from COVID-19. Each CDR3 is given with its conserved first and last residue. A D gene is named only where the DNA matches it firmly. A clone size is listed for some rows: how often the clone was seen (once, few, many), or a class if it is expanded.

CDR3nt: TGTGCCAGCCAGAACCCCTACGAGCAGTACTTC; CDR3aa: CASQNPYEQYF; v_gene: TRBV28; j_gene: TRBJ2-7; d_gene: NA; abundance: NA
CDR3nt: TGTGCCAGCAGTCGACCCGGGACAGGGGGCTCTTACAATGAGCAGTTCTTC; CDR3aa: CASSRPGTGGSYNEQFF; v_gene: TRBV6-6; j_gene: TRBJ2-1; d_gene: TRBD1; abundance: NA
CDR3nt: TGTGCCAGCTCACTAGGTAACATGAACACTGAAGCTTTCTTT; CDR3aa: CASSLGNMNTEAFF; v_gene: TRBV2; j_gene: TRBJ1-1; d_gene: NA; abundance: NA
CDR3nt: TGTGCCAGCAGCCCCCTGCCGGGACTAGCGGGGGTCAATGAGCAGTTCTTC; CDR3aa: CASSPLPGLAGVNEQFF; v_gene: TRBV7-2; j_gene: TRBJ2-1; d_gene: TRBD2; abundance: NA
CDR3nt: TGTGCCAGCAGCTTAGTTATCGGGGCGGGGACGTCCTACGAGCAGTACTTC; CDR3aa: CASSLVIGAGTSYEQYF; v_gene: TRBV7-2; j_gene: TRBJ2-7; d_gene: NA; abundance: once
CDR3nt: TGTGCCACCAGTGGGGCAGATGGGAACACCGGGGAGCTGTTTTTT; CDR3aa: CATSGADGNTGELFF; v_gene: TRBV24-1; j_gene: TRBJ2-2; d_gene: NA; abundance: NA
CDR3nt: TGTGCCAGCAGCTTATCAGCAGGGGGAGAGACCCAGTACTTC; CDR3aa: CASSLSAGGETQYF; v_gene: TRBV7-6; j_gene: TRBJ2-5; d_gene: TRBD1; abundance: NA
CDR3nt: TGTGCCAGAGGGGGCTCCAACCCTACCTACGAGCAGTACTTC; CDR3aa: CARGGSNPTYEQYF; v_gene: TRBV2; j_gene: TRBJ2-7; d_gene: TRBD1; abundance: NA
CDR3nt: TGTGCCAGCAGTGAATATAGAGATAGCAATCAGCCCCAGCATTTT; CDR3aa: CASSEYRDSNQPQHF; v_gene: TRBV2; j_gene: TRBJ1-5; d_gene: NA; abundance: few
CDR3nt: TGTGCCAGCAGCTTAGTAGTAGCGGGAGGAGGCACCGGGGAGCTGTTTTTT; CDR3aa: CASSLVVAGGGTGELFF; v_gene: TRBV7-9; j_gene: TRBJ2-2; d_gene: TRBD2; abundance: NA
CDR3nt: TGTGCCAGCAGTGAAGTGGCTAGTGCATCCTACGAGCAGTACTTC; CDR3aa: CASSEVASASYEQYF; v_gene: TRBV2; j_gene: TRBJ2-7; d_gene: NA; abundance: NA
CDR3nt: TGTGCCAGCAGCACACGTCCGGGACAGAGAGGCTATGGCTACACCTTC; CDR3aa: CASSTRPGQRGYGYTF; v_gene: TRBV11-2; j_gene: TRBJ1-2; d_gene: TRBD1; abundance: NA
CDR3nt: TGTGCCAGCAGTGAAAGAGGGGGGGGTGAGCAGTTCTTC; CDR3aa: CASSERGGGEQFF; v_gene: TRBV6-1; j_gene: TRBJ2-1; d_gene: NA; abundance: NA
CDR3nt: TGTGCCAGTAGTATGACACGGTCCCCTAATTCACCCCTCCACTTT; CDR3aa: CASSMTRSPNSPLHF; v_gene: TRBV19; j_gene: TRBJ1-6; d_gene: NA; abundance: NA
CDR3nt: TGCGCCAGCAGCTTGTATCAGGGGAACTCTGAAGGCTACACCTTC; CDR3aa: CASSLYQGNSEGYTF; v_gene: TRBV5-1; j_gene: TRBJ1-2; d_gene: NA; abundance: NA
CDR3nt: TGTGCCAGTACTCAATCCGGCAGGGAGGTTTATAGCAATCAGCCCCAGCATTTT; CDR3aa: CASTQSGREVYSNQPQHF; v_gene: TRBV19; j_gene: TRBJ1-5; d_gene: NA; abundance: NA
CDR3nt: TGTGCCAGCAGCTTACGCCGGGACAGGGTGGATGAGCAGTTCTTC; CDR3aa: CASSLRRDRVDEQFF; v_gene: TRBV7-8; j_gene: TRBJ2-1; d_gene: TRBD1; abundance: NA
CDR3nt: TGTGCCACTAGACAGAGACGGCCCAACACTGAAGCTTTCTTT; CDR3aa: CATRQRRPNTEAFF; v_gene: TRBV19; j_gene: TRBJ1-1; d_gene: NA; abundance: NA
CDR3nt: TGTGCCAGCAGCCAAGCTCTAGGAAAAGTCTCTGGAAACACCATATATTTT; CDR3aa: CASSQALGKVSGNTIYF; v_gene: TRBV14; j_gene: TRBJ1-3; d_gene: NA; abundance: NA
CDR3nt: TGTGCCAGCAGTACAGGGGGCCTTAAGGGAAACACCATATATTTT; CDR3aa: CASSTGGLKGNTIYF; v_gene: TRBV28; j_gene: TRBJ1-3; d_gene: TRBD1; abundance: NA
CDR3nt: TGTGCCAGCAGCCCAAAACGGCGGGTCCAGGAGACCCAGTACTTC; CDR3aa: CASSPKRRVQETQYF; v_gene: TRBV7-9; j_gene: TRBJ2-5; d_gene: NA; abundance: NA
CDR3nt: TGTGCCAGCAGTCACTATCAGGGGGCCTACGAGCAGTACTTC; CDR3aa: CASSHYQGAYEQYF; v_gene: TRBV27; j_gene: TRBJ2-7; d_gene: TRBD1; abundance: NA
CDR3nt: TGTGCCAGCAGCTTGTGGTTTTGGGACAATGGCCAGCCCCAGCATTTT; CDR3aa: CASSLWFWDNGQPQHF; v_gene: TRBV5-6; j_gene: TRBJ1-5; d_gene: NA; abundance: NA
CDR3nt: TGTGCCAGCAGCCAAGATATTACGAACAGACACACTGAAGCTTTCTTT; CDR3aa: CASSQDITNRHTEAFF; v_gene: TRBV4-2; j_gene: TRBJ1-1; d_gene: NA; abundance: NA
CDR3nt: TGTGCCAGCAGGCTTACTGGGGGGGCTCCCGGGGAGCTGTTTTTT; CDR3aa: CASRLTGGAPGELFF; v_gene: TRBV6-5; j_gene: TRBJ2-2; d_gene: NA; abundance: NA
CDR3nt: TGTGCCTGGAGTCGAGACAGGTACAATGAGCAGTTCTTC; CDR3aa: CAWSRDRYNEQFF; v_gene: TRBV30; j_gene: TRBJ2-1; d_gene: NA; abundance: NA
CDR3nt: TGCGCCAGCAGGTTCCATGGCGGGGAGTCCTACGAGCAGTACTTC; CDR3aa: CASRFHGGESYEQYF; v_gene: TRBV5-1; j_gene: TRBJ2-7; d_gene: NA; abundance: NA
CDR3nt: TGTGCCAGTAGAGATACAGGGGGCCAGCCCCAGCATTTT; CDR3aa: CASRDTGGQPQHF; v_gene: TRBV19; j_gene: TRBJ1-5; d_gene: TRBD1; abundance: NA
CDR3nt: TGTGCCAGCAGCTTAGGGGGACGGACAGCCCCTCCTAACTACTATGGCTACACCTTC; CDR3aa: CASSLGGRTAPPNYYGYTF; v_gene: TRBV7-8; j_gene: TRBJ1-2; d_gene: NA; abundance: once
CDR3nt: TGTGCCAGCAGCGTAGTCCCGGGTTGGAACACTGAAGCTTTCTTT; CDR3aa: CASSVVPGWNTEAFF; v_gene: TRBV9; j_gene: TRBJ1-1; d_gene: NA; abundance: NA
CDR3nt: TGTGCCAGCAGTTACTTGACAGGGTTTAAAACTGAAGCTTTCTTT; CDR3aa: CASSYLTGFKTEAFF; v_gene: TRBV6-5; j_gene: TRBJ1-1; d_gene: TRBD1; abundance: NA
CDR3nt: TGTGCCAGTAGTATTCTCGACAGGGATAATTCACCCCTCCACTTT; CDR3aa: CASSILDRDNSPLHF; v_gene: TRBV19; j_gene: TRBJ1-6; d_gene: TRBD1; abundance: NA
CDR3nt: TGTGCCAGCAGTAGATTGGGACAGGGTGGCACAGATACGCAGTATTTT; CDR3aa: CASSRLGQGGTDTQYF; v_gene: TRBV27; j_gene: TRBJ2-3; d_gene: TRBD1; abundance: NA
CDR3nt: TGTGCCAGTAGTTATTCCCCGACATTTAACACTGAAGCTTTCTTT; CDR3aa: CASSYSPTFNTEAFF; v_gene: TRBV19; j_gene: TRBJ1-1; d_gene: NA; abundance: NA
CDR3nt: TGTGCCAGTAGTATGAGTCCCCCCACCGGGGGTATGAACACTGAAGCTTTCTTT; CDR3aa: CASSMSPPTGGMNTEAFF; v_gene: TRBV19; j_gene: TRBJ1-1; d_gene: NA; abundance: NA
CDR3nt: TGTGCCAGCAGTTTAGTTGCAACGGTAAACTATGGCTACACCTTC; CDR3aa: CASSLVATVNYGYTF; v_gene: TRBV27; j_gene: TRBJ1-2; d_gene: NA; abundance: once
CDR3nt: TGTGCCAGTACGAAGGAGGCGGGGAACACAGATACGCAGTATTTT; CDR3aa: CASTKEAGNTDTQYF; v_gene: TRBV19; j_gene: TRBJ2-3; d_gene: NA; abundance: NA
CDR3nt: TGTGCCAGCAGCTTAGCGACAGGGAGTACGGGAAACACCATATATTTT; CDR3aa: CASSLATGSTGNTIYF; v_gene: TRBV7-2; j_gene: TRBJ1-3; d_gene: TRBD1; abundance: NA
CDR3nt: TGTGCCAGCGGTAGACAGGACACCTACAATGAGCAGTTCTTC; CDR3aa: CASGRQDTYNEQFF; v_gene: TRBV27; j_gene: TRBJ2-1; d_gene: NA; abundance: NA
CDR3nt: TGTGCCAGTAGTACTGGACAGGGGGCTGGAAACACCATATATTTT; CDR3aa: CASSTGQGAGNTIYF; v_gene: TRBV19; j_gene: TRBJ1-3; d_gene: TRBD1; abundance: NA
CDR3nt: TGCAGCGTTTGGGACCTCGGGGGCTATGGCTACACCTTC; CDR3aa: CSVWDLGGYGYTF; v_gene: TRBV29-1; j_gene: TRBJ1-2; d_gene: NA; abundance: NA
CDR3nt: TGTGCCAGCAGTTCCCCTCTTATGTGGACAGGGGAGCAGTACTTC; CDR3aa: CASSSPLMWTGEQYF; v_gene: TRBV28; j_gene: TRBJ2-7; d_gene: TRBD1; abundance: NA
CDR3nt: TGTGCCAGCAGCTCCCGGGACAGGGGGTTCTATGGCTACACCTTC; CDR3aa: CASSSRDRGFYGYTF; v_gene: TRBV11-1; j_gene: TRBJ1-2; d_gene: TRBD1; abundance: NA
CDR3nt: TGTGCCTGGAGGCCGAGAACGGGAAGCACTGAAGCTTTCTTT; CDR3aa: CAWRPRTGSTEAFF; v_gene: TRBV30; j_gene: TRBJ1-1; d_gene: NA; abundance: NA
CDR3nt: TGTGCCAGCAGCCTTGATCAGGGTTTTGTCAAAAACATTCAGTACTTC; CDR3aa: CASSLDQGFVKNIQYF; v_gene: TRBV5-6; j_gene: TRBJ2-4; d_gene: NA; abundance: NA
CDR3nt: TGTGCCAGCAGCGCCCTCAGGGGAGGGGAGACCCAGTACTTC; CDR3aa: CASSALRGGETQYF; v_gene: TRBV9; j_gene: TRBJ2-5; d_gene: NA; abundance: NA
CDR3nt: TGTGCCTGGAGTGCGTCGGGACAGCATTATGGCTACACCTTC; CDR3aa: CAWSASGQHYGYTF; v_gene: TRBV30; j_gene: TRBJ1-2; d_gene: TRBD1; abundance: NA
CDR3nt: TGTGCCAGCAGCTTGGGACAGGGCTCCTACGAGCAGTACTTC; CDR3aa: CASSLGQGSYEQYF; v_gene: TRBV5-6; j_gene: TRBJ2-7; d_gene: TRBD1; abundance: NA